The subject of this entry is one T cell receptor beta chain. Its antigen is as yet unknown. The study sequenced cultured CD4+ T cell DNA using the Oncomine TCR Beta short-read assay. Using its own MiXCR run on the PCR reads, TCRdb lists one record per CDR3 protein. The sample has more than 10,000 distinct CDR3 sequences; around 42% are singletons. Treatment: approximately 9-day PBMC culture with coronavirus spike peptide pools or control peptides (ViraFEST assay). ViraFEST used peptide pools to expand antigen-specific T cells and subsequently sequenced their TCRs. This record comes from a study of vaccination and CD4 T cells after COVID-19. The overall study: The interval from dose two to post-vaccine sampling had a median of roughly 72 days, and it ranged from 14 to 241.

Between the trimmed V and J ends, which lost 5 bases and 0 bases, there was a span of 4 bases. CDR3 length equals 12 residues. The V gene's germline CDR1 is LNHDA and CDR2 SQIVND (reference sequence). This material consisted of CD4+ T cells from blood, cultured in vitro, taken before SARS-CoV-2 vaccination. The clonotype was recovered from a human donor who had recovered from COVID-19. V and J are TRBV19 and TRBJ1-1; no firm D call. CDR3 protein: CASSRMNTEAFF. The CDR3 coding sequence is TGTGCCAGTAGTCGGATGAACACTGAAGCTTTCTTT.